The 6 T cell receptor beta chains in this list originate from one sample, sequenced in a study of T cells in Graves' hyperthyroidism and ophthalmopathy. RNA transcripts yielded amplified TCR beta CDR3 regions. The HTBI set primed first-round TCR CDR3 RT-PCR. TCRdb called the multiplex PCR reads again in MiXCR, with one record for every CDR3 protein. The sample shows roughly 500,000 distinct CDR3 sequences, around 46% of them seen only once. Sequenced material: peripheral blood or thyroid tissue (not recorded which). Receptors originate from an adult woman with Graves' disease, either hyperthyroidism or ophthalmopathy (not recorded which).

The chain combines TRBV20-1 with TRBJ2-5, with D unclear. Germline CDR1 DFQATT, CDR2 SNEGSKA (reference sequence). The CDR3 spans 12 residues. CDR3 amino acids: CGTLRLGQPQYF. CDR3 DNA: TGCGGCACCCTTCGCTTAGGTCAGCCCCAGTACTTC.

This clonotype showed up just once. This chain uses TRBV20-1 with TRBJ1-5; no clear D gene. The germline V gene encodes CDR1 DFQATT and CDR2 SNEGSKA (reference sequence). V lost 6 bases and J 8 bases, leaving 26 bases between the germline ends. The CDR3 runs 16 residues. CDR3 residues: CSASTADDGGIEPQHF. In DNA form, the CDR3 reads TGCAGTGCCAGTACCGCGGACGACGGAGGGATAGAGCCCCAGCATTTT.

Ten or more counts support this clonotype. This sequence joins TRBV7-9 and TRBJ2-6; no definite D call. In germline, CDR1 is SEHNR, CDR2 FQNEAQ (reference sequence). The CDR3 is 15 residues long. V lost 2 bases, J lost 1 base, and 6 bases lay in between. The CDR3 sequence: CASSLPISGANVLTF. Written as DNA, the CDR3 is TGTGCCAGCAGCTTACCCATATCTGGGGCCAACGTCCTGACTTTC.

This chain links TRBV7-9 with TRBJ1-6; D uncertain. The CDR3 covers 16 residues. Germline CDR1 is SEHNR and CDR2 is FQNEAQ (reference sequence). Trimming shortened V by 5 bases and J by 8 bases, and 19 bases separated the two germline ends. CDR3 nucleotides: TGTGCCAGCAGCCAAGACCGGGGAAGTGATTATTCACCCCTCCACTTT. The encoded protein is CASSQDRGSDYSPLHF.

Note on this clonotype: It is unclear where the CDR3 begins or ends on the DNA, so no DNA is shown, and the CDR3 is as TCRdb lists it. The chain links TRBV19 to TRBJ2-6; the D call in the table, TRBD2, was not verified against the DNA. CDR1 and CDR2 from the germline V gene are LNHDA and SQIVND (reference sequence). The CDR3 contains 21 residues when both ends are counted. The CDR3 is CDSSFYICSARDNSGANVLTF.

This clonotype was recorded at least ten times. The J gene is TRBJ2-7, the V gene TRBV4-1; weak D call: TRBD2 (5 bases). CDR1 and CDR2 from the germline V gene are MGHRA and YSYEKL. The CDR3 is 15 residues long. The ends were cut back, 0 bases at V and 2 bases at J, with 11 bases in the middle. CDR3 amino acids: CASSQDDKAAYEQYF. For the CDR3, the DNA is TGCGCCAGCAGCCAAGATGACAAAGCGGCCTACGAGCAGTACTTC.